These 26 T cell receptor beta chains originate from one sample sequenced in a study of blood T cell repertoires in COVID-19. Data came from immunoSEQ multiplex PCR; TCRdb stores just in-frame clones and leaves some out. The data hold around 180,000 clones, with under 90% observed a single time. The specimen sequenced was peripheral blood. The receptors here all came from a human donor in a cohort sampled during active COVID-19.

The CDR3 is CASSRGQGGGYTF. The CDR3 DNA follows: TGTGCCAGCAGTCGTGGACAGGGAGGCGGCTACACCTTC. The chain couples TRBV12-3 or TRBV12-4 to TRBJ1-2, with TRBD1 matching 8 bases. V gave up 5 bases and J gave up 8 bases; unmatched junction bases: 7. This CDR3 contains 13 residues.

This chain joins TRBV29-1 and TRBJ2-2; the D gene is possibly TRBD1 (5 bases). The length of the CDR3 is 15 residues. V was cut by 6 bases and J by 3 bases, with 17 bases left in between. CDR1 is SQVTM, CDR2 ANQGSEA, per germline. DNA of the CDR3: TGCAGCGTCGGTCACCGTGGGGCGGACACCGGGGAGCTGTTTTTT. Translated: CSVGHRGADTGELFF.

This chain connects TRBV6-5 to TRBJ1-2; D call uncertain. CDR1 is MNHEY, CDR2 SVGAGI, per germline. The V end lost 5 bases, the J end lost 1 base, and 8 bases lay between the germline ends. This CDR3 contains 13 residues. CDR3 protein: CASSRAYNYGYTF. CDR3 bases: TGTGCCAGCAGTCGCGCGTATAACTATGGCTACACCTTC.

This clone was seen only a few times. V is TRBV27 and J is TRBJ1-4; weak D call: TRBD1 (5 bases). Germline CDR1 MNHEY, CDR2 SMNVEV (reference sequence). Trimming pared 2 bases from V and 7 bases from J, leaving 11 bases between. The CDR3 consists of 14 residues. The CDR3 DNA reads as TGTGCCAGCAGTTTAGTAGGGGCGAGTGAAAAACTGTTTTTT. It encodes CASSLVGASEKLFF.

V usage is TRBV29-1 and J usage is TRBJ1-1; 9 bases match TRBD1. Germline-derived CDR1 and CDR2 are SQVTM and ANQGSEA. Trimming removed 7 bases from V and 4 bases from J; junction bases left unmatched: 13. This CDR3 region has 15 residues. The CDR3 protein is CSAPWRQGEGTEAFF. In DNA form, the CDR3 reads TGCAGCGCTCCGTGGAGACAGGGGGAGGGCACTGAAGCTTTCTTT.

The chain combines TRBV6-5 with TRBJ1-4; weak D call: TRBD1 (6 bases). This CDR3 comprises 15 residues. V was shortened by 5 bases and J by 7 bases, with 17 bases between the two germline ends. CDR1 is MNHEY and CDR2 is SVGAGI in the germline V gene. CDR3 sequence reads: CASSHRRGGSEKLFF. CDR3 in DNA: TGTGCCAGCAGTCATCGGAGGGGGGGGAGTGAAAAACTGTTTTTT.

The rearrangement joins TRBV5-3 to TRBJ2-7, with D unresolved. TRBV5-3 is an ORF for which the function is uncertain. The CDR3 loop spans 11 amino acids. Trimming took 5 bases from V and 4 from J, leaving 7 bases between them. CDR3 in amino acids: CARRLSYEQYF. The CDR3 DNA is TGTGCCAGAAGGTTGTCATACGAGCAGTACTTC.

The CDR3 loop reads CASSVRFGEQYF. CDR3 DNA: TGTGCCAGCAGCGTACGTTTCGGCGAGCAGTACTTC. The rearrangement uses TRBV9 and TRBJ2-7; D remains unclear. Trimming removed 1 base from V and 6 bases from J, with 8 bases in between. This CDR3 is built from 12 residues. Germline CDR1 and CDR2: SGDLS and YYNGEE.

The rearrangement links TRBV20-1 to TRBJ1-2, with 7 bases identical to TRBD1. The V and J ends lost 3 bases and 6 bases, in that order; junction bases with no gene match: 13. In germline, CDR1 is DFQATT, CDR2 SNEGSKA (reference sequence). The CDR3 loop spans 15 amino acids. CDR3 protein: CSASARGDGSDGYTF. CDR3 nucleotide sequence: TGCAGTGCTAGTGCCAGGGGGGACGGTTCTGATGGCTACACCTTC.

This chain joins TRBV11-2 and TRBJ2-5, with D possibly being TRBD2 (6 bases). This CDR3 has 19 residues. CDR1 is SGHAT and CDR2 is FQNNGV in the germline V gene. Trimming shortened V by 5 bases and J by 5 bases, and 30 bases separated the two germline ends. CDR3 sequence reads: CASSPENQIWTNYGETQYF. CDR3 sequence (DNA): TGTGCCAGCAGCCCCGAGAACCAGATCTGGACTAACTATGGGGAGACCCAGTACTTC.

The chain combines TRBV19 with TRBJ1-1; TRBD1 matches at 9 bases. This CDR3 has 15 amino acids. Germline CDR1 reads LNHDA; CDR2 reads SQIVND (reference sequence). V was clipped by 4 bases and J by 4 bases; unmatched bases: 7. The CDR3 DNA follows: TGTGCCAGTAGTAGGGACAGGGCTGAGGGCACTGAAGCTTTCTTT. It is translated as CASSRDRAEGTEAFF.

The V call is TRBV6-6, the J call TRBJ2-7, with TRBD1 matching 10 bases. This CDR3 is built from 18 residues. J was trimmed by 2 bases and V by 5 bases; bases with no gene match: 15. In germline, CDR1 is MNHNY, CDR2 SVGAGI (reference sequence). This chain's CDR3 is CASSLGGTGVGGPYEQYF. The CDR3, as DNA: TGTGCCAGCAGTCTGGGGGGGACAGGGGTCGGAGGCCCCTACGAGCAGTACTTC.

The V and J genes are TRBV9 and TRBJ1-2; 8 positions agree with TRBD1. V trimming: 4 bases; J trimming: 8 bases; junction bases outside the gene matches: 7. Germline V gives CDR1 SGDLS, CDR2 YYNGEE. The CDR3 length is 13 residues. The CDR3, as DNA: TGTGCCAGCAGCCCACGGACAGGGATAGGCTACACCTTC. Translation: CASSPRTGIGYTF.

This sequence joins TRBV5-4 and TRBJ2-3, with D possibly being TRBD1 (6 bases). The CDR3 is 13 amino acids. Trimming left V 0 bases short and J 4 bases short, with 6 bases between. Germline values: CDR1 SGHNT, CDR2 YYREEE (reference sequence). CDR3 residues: CASSLGQADTQYF. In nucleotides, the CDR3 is TGTGCCAGCAGCTTGGGACAGGCAGATACGCAGTATTTT. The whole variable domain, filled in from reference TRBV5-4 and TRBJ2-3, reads ETGVTQSPTHLIKTRGQQVTLRCSSQSGHNTVSWYQQALGQGPQFIFQYYREEENGRGNFPPRFSGLQFPNYSSELNVNALELDDSALYLCASSLGQADTQYFGPGTRLTVL.

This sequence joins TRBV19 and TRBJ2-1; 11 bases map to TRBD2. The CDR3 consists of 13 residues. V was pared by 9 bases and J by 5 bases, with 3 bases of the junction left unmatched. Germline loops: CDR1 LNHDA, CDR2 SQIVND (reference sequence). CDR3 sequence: CASGTSGHNEQFF. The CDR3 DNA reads TGTGCCAGCGGGACTAGCGGACACAATGAGCAGTTCTTC.

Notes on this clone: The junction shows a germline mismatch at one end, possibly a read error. The CDR3 is CASGQRTGGASGANVLTF. The CDR3, as DNA: TGCGCCAGCGGCCAAAGGACAGGGGGCGCTTCTGGGGCCAACGTCCTGACTTTC. The chain uses TRBV4-1 and TRBJ2-6, with TRBD1 identical over 11 bases. Germline lookup yields CDR1 MGHRA and CDR2 YSYEKL. This CDR3 has 18 amino acids.

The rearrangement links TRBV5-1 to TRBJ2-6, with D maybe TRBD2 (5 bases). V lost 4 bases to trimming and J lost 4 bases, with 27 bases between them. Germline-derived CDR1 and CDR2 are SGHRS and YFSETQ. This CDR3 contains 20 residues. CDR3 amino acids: CASSQPGRESSPSGANVLTF. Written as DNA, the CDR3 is TGCGCCAGCAGCCAACCGGGCCGGGAATCCTCACCATCCGGGGCCAACGTCCTGACTTTC.

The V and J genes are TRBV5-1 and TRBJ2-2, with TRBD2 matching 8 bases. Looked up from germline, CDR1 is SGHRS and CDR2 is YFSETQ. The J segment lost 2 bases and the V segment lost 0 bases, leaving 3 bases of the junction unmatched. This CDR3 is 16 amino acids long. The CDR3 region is CASSLVAGSNTGELFF. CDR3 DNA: TGCGCCAGCAGCTTGGTAGCGGGGTCCAACACCGGGGAGCTGTTTTTT.

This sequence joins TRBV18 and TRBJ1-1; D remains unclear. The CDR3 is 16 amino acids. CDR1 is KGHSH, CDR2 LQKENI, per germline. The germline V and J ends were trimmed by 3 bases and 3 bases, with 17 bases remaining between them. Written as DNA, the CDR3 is TGTGCCAGCTCACCGCGGGAGTCAGGACTCTACACTGAAGCTTTCTTT. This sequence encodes CASSPRESGLYTEAFF. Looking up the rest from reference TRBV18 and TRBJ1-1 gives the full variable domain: NAGVMQNPRHLVRRRGQEARLRCSPMKGHSHVYWYRQLPEEGLKFMVYLQKENIIDESGMPKERFSAEFPKEGPSILRIQQVVRGDSAAYFCASSPRESGLYTEAFFGQGTRLTVV.

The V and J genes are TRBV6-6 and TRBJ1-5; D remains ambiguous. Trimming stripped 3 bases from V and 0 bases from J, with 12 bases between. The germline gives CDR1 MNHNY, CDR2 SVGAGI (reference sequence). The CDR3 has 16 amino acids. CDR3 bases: TGTGCCAGCAGTTATCTGATCAAGAGTAGCAATCAGCCCCAGCATTTT. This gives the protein CASSYLIKSSNQPQHF.

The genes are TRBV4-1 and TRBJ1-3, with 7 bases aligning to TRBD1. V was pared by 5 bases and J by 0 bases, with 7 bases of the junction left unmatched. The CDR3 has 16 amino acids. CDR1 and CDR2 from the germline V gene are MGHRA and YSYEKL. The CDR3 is CASSYWTGVSGNTIYF. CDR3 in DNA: TGCGCCAGCAGCTATTGGACAGGCGTCTCTGGAAACACCATATATTTT.

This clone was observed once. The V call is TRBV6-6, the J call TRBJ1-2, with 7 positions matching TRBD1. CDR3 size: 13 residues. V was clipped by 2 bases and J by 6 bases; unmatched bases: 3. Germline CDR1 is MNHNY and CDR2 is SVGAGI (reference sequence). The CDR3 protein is CASSYRQGDGYTF. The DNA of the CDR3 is TGTGCCAGCAGTTACCGCCAGGGGGATGGCTACACCTTC.

CDR3 loop: CASSLDVTYEQYF. The CDR3, as DNA: TGTGCCAGCAGCTTAGATGTTACTTACGAGCAGTACTTC. The chain is built from TRBV11-2 and TRBJ2-7, with D unresolved. V lost 0 bases and J 4 bases, leaving 7 bases between the germline ends. This CDR3 has 13 amino acids. Germline V gene lookup returns CDR1 SGHAT and CDR2 FQNNGV.

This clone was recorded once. CDR3 coding DNA: TGTGCCAGCAGCCGTCGGACAGGGTGGAACGGGGAGCTGTTTTTT. Its protein is CASSRRTGWNGELFF. J is TRBJ2-2 and V is TRBV5-5; TRBD1 matches 8 bases. CDR1 is SGHKS, CDR2 YYEKEE, per germline (reference sequence). This CDR3 contains 15 residues. V dropped 4 bases and J dropped 7; count of bases not matched to a gene: 9.

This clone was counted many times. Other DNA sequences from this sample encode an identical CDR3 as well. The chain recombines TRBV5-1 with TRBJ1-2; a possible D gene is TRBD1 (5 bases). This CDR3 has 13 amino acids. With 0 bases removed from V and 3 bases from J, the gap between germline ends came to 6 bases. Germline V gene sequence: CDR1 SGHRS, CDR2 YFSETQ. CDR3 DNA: TGCGCCAGCAGCTTGGCGGGGGACTATGGCTACACCTTC. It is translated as CASSLAGDYGYTF.

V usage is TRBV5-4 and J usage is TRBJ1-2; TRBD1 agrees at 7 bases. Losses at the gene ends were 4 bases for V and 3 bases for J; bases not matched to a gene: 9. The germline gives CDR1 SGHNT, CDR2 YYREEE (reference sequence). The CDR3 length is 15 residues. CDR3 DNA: TGTGCCAGCAGCCTGCCGGGACAGTCGTACTATGGCTACACCTTC. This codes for CASSLPGQSYYGYTF.